The present T cell receptor beta chain was sequenced within a study of CD8 T cells in Susac syndrome. An amount of RNA that ranged from roughly 0.45 to 1 ug was reverse transcribed with random hexamers. TCRdb re-called the immunoSEQ multiplex PCR reads through MiXCR, storing one row per CDR3 protein. The sample lists fewer than 350,000 distinct CDR3 sequences, approximately 90% occurring once. Treatment-naive patients with stable or active relapsing-remitting disease were the multiple sclerosis controls. The V and J ends lost 1 base and 2 bases respectively, with 12 bases between them. The CDR3 has 15 amino acids. The germline gives CDR1 MNHEY, CDR2 SVGEGT.

This clonotype originated in a human donor with multiple sclerosis. The specimen sequenced was CD8+ T cells from PBMCs. The chain employs TRBV6-2 or TRBV6-3 and TRBJ2-7; D is perhaps TRBD1 or TRBD2 (5 bases each). CDR3 amino acids: CASSYLTGRTYEQYF. The CDR3 DNA reads as TGTGCCAGCAGTTACTTGACGGGACGGACCTACGAGCAGTACTTC.